The present entry profiles one T cell receptor (beta chain) with its context. As yet, its antigen is unknown. Germline-derived CDR1 and CDR2 are MNHEY and SVGAGI. The CDR3 has 14 amino acids. The V end was cut by 3 bases, the J end by 0 bases, with 7 bases between. The entry originates in a study of T cells after yellow fever vaccination. Across the whole study: Preparation of the low-cell-number fractions used SMART-Seq v4 Ultra Low Input.

Broader study findings: Of the clonotypes, a small share occurred in both CD4 and CD8 compartments. Contaminating bulk clonotypes could be abundant in FACS-sorted repertoires.

TCR cDNA was made by 5'RACE template switching, adding a universal primer site and UMIs. TCRdb called the 5' RACE reads again in MiXCR, with one record for every CDR3 protein. The table shows approximately 510,000 distinct CDR3 sequences, with 20% to 25% occurring only once. This TCR came from a man aged 18 to 29 who received the YFV17D yellow fever vaccine. The chain recombines TRBV6-5 with TRBJ2-3; no definite D call. The sample here was PBMCs, taken approximately 22 days after the first yellow fever vaccination. The CDR3 DNA follows: TGTGCCAGCAGTTATGGCATAAGCACAGATACGCAGTATTTT. This codes for CASSYGISTDTQYF.